This T cell receptor (beta chain) stems from a study of T cells in localized non-small cell lung cancer. General observations from the study: Investigators sequenced only a single tumor region, leaving heterogeneity possible. Appearances in adjacent lung were noted for a median approximately 52 of the top 100 tumor clones. In uninvolved adjacent lung, T cell clonality reached its highest value, exceeding tumor. Longer overall survival accompanied higher blood T cell density.

TCRdb's table, derived via immunoSEQ multiplex PCR, lists solely in-frame clones and lacks some. Altogether tens of thousands of clones are present, 87% being singletons, with the ten largest covering 15%. This clone was counted between two and nine times. The antigen remains undetermined. From germline, CDR1 is GTSNPN and CDR2 SVGIG (reference sequence). The CDR3 runs to 15 residues. Trimming removed 3 bases from V and 0 bases from J; junction bases left unmatched: 5. This chain joins TRBV30 and TRBJ1-5; 7 nucleotides match TRBD1. The sequenced sample was peripheral blood, obtained before any cancer treatment. This TCR was recovered from a man aged 40-75 years with stage I squamous cell lung carcinoma. This CDR3 reads CAWSEGTVSNQPQHF. CDR3 sequence (DNA): TGTGCCTGGAGCGAGGGGACAGTTAGCAATCAGCCCCAGCATTTT.